The 6 T cell receptor beta chains reported below all come from one sample, sequenced in a study of shared clonotypes between healthy human individuals. Naivety among CD8 cells was defined by CD45RO negativity and positive CCR7 selection, thereby excluding terminally differentiated effector memory CD45RA+ cells. Assay: immunoSEQ multiplex PCR; the TCRdb copy retains only in-frame clones and omits some. The sample includes roughly 2,000,000 clones, approximately 95% seen only once; the top ten take more than 0.9%. Sequencing was carried out using naive CD8+ T cells sorted from blood. All receptors come from a man younger than 30 in good health.

The V and J genes are TRBV2 and TRBJ1-2; a weak D match, TRBD1 (6 bases). Per the germline V gene, CDR1 is SNHLY and CDR2 is FYNNEI. Trimming took off 5 bases at V and 2 bases at J, with 18 bases between the two ends. The CDR3 loop spans 16 amino acids. The DNA of the CDR3 is TGTGCCAGCAGTACAGGCGGCGAGGGGGTAAACTATGGCTACACCTTC. Translating gives CASSTGGEGVNYGYTF.

The DNA of the CDR3 is TGTGCCAGCAGCCCGGGGGACGGCGGGAGGGCCGGGGAGACCCAGTACTTC. This codes for CASSPGDGGRAGETQYF. This sequence joins TRBV7-9 and TRBJ2-5, with TRBD2 identical over 9 bases. The CDR3 totals 17 residues. CDR1 is SEHNR and CDR2 is FQNEAQ in the germline V gene (reference sequence). V trimming: 5 bases; J trimming: 5 bases; junction bases outside the gene matches: 15.

The chain combines TRBV4-1 with TRBJ2-1; D remains ambiguous. Germline V gene sequence: CDR1 MGHRA, CDR2 YSYEKL. Trimming shortened V by 0 bases and J by 8 bases, and 8 bases separated the two germline ends. This CDR3 contains 13 residues. This CDR3 reads CASSQEPVDEQFF. In DNA, the CDR3 is TGCGCCAGCAGCCAAGAACCAGTGGATGAGCAGTTCTTC.

V gene TRBV30 combines with J gene TRBJ1-6; D is undetermined. This CDR3 is 15 amino acids long. Germline V lookup: CDR1 GTSNPN, CDR2 SVGIG (reference sequence). Trimming took off 4 bases at V and 0 bases at J, with 10 bases between the two ends. The DNA of the CDR3 is TGTGCCTGGAACCCCGGGGACTCCTATAATTCACCCCTCCACTTT. Translating it yields CAWNPGDSYNSPLHF.

The chain is built from TRBV5-5 and TRBJ1-6; D gene ambiguous. This CDR3 has 13 residues. V dropped 2 bases and J dropped 5 bases, with 5 bases sitting between them. Germline V gene lookup returns CDR1 SGHKS and CDR2 YYEKEE (reference sequence). The CDR3 region is CASSFQHNSPLHF. In DNA form, the CDR3 reads TGTGCCAGCAGCTTCCAACATAATTCACCCCTCCACTTT.

The rearrangement links TRBV5-6 to TRBJ2-7, with D perhaps TRBD1 or TRBD2 (5 bases each). V was shortened by 4 bases and J by 0 bases, with 11 bases between the two germline ends. Germline CDR1 SGHDT, CDR2 YYEEEE. The CDR3 sequence is 14 residues long. The CDR3 region is CASSAGTFSYEQYF. Written as DNA, the CDR3 is TGTGCCAGCAGCGCCGGGACGTTCTCCTACGAGCAGTACTTC.